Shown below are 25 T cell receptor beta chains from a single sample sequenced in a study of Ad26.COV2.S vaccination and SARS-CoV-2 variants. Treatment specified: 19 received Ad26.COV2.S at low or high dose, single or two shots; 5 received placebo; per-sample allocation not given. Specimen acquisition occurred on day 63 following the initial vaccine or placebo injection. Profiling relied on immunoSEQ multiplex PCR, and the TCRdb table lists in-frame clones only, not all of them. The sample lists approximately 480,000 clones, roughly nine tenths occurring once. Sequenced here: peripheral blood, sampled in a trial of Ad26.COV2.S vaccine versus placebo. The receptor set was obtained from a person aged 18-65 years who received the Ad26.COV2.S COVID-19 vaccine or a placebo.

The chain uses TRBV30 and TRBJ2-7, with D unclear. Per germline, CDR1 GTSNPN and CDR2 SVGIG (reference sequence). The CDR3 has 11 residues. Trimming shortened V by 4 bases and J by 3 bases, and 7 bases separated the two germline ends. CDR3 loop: CAWKGHYEQYF. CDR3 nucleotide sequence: TGTGCCTGGAAGGGCCACTACGAGCAGTACTTC.

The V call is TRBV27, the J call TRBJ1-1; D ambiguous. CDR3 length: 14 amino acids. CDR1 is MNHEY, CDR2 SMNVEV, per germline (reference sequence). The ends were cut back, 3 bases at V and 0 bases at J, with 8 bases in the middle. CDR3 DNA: TGTGCCAGCAGTTTTGGACCGCTGAACACTGAAGCTTTCTTT. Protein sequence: CASSFGPLNTEAFF.

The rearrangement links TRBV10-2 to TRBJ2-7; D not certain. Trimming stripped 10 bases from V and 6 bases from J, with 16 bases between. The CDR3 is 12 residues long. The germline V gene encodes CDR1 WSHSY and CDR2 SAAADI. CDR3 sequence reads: CATRSFFGEQYF. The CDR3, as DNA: TGCGCCACCAGGTCCTTTTTTGGCGAGCAGTACTTC.

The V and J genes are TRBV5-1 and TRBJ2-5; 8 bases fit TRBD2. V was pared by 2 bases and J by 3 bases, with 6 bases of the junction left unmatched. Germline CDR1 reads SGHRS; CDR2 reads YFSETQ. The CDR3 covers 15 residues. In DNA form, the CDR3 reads TGCGCCAGCAGCTTAGCGGGAGAGACCGAAGAGACCCAGTACTTC. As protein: CASSLAGETEETQYF.

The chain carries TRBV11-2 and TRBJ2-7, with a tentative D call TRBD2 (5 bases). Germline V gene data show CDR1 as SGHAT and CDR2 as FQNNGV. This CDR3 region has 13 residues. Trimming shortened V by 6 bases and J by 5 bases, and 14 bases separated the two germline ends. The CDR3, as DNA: TGTGCCAGCAGACCCTCGGGAAGAAACGAGCAGTACTTC. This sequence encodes CASRPSGRNEQYF.

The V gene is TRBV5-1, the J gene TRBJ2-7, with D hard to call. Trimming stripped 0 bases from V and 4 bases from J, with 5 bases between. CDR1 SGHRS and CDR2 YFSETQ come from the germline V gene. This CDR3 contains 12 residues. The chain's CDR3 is CASSLEGYEQYF. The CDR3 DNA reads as TGCGCCAGCAGCTTGGAAGGTTACGAGCAGTACTTC.

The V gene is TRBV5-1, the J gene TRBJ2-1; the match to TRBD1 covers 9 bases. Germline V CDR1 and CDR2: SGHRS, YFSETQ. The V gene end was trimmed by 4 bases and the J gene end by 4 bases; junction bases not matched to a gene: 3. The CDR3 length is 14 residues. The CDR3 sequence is CASSRDRAYNEQFF. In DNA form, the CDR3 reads TGCGCCAGCAGCCGGGACAGGGCTTACAATGAGCAGTTCTTC.

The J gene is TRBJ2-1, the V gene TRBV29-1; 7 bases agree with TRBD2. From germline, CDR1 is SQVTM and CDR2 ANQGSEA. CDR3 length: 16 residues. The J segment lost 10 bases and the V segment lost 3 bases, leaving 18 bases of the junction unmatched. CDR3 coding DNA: TGCAGCGTTGACACCATGGGGGGAGGGTTCCAACGGGAGCAGTTCTTC. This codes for CSVDTMGGGFQREQFF.

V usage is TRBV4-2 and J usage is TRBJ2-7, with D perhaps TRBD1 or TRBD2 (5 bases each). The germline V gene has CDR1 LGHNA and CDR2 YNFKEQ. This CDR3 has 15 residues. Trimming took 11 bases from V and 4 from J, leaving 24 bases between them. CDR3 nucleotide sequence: TGTGCCTCATCATCTGGGACGTTGACTGCTTACGAGCAGTACTTC. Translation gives CASSSGTLTAYEQYF.

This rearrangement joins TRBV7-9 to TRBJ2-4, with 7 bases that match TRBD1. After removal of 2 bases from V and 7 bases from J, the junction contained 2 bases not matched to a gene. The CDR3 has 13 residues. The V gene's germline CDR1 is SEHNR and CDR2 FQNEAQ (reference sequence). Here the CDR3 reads CASSLQGENIQYF. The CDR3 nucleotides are TGTGCCAGCAGCTTACAGGGGGAGAACATTCAGTACTTC.

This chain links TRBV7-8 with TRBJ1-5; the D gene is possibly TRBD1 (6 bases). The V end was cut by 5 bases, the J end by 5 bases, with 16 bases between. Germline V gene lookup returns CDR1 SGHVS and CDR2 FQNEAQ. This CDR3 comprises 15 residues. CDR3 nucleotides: TGTGCCAGCAGCCCCCCGCAAGGGGGTGATCAGCCCCAGCATTTT. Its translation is CASSPPQGGDQPQHF.

The CDR3 nucleotides read TGTGCCAGCAGTCGACTTGGACTAGCGGGACACTACGAGCAGTACTTC. Protein sequence: CASSRLGLAGHYEQYF. The chain recombines TRBV6-2 or TRBV6-3 with TRBJ2-7, with TRBD2 matching 12 bases. The CDR3 has 16 residues. J was trimmed by 3 bases and V by 5 bases; bases with no gene match: 8. Germline CDR1 MNHEY, CDR2 SVGEGT.

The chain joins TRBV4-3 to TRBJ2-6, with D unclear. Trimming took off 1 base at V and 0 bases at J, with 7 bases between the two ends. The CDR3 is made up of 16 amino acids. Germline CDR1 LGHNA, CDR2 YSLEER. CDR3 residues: CASSQGDISGANVLTF. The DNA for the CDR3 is TGCGCCAGCAGCCAAGGAGACATCTCTGGGGCCAACGTCCTGACTTTC.

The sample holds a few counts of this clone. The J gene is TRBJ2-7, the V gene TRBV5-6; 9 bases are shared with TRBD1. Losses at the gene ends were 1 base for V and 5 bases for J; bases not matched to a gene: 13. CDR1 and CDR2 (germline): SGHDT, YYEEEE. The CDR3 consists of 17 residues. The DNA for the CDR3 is TGTGCCAGCAGCTTGTTCTTTTTGGGACAGGGCCTTGACGAGCAGTACTTC. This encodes CASSLFFLGQGLDEQYF.

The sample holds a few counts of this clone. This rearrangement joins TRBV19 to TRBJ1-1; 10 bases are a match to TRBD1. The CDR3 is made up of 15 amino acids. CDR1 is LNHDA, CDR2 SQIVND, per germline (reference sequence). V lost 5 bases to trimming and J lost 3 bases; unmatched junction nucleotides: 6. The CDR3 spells CASSLTGTGDTEAFF. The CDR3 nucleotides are TGTGCCAGTAGTCTCACCGGGACAGGGGACACTGAAGCTTTCTTT.

The CDR3 nucleotides are TGTGCCAGCAGCCCCGGCGGGATAGCTCCGTACGAGCAGTACTTC. Amino acids: CASSPGGIAPYEQYF. The chain is built from TRBV28 and TRBJ2-7; D is perhaps TRBD2 (6 bases). The CDR3 consists of 15 residues. CDR1 and CDR2 from the germline V gene are MDHEN and SYDVKM. The V end lost 6 bases, the J end lost 4 bases, and 19 bases lay between the germline ends.

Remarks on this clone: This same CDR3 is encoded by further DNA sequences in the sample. The CDR3 region is CSVGLSYEQYF. CDR3 in DNA: TGCAGCGTGGGACTATCCTACGAGCAGTACTTC. V and J are TRBV29-1 and TRBJ2-7; 7 bases agree with TRBD2. J lost 1 base, V lost 6 bases, and 0 bases had no gene match. Germline CDR1 SQVTM, CDR2 ANQGSEA. The CDR3 length is 11 residues.

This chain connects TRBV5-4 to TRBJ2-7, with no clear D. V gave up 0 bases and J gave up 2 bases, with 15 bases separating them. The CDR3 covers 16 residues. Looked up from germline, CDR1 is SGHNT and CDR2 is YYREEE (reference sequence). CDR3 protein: CASSLEVLGSTYEQYF. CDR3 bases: TGTGCCAGCAGCTTGGAAGTGTTGGGGTCCACCTACGAGCAGTACTTC.

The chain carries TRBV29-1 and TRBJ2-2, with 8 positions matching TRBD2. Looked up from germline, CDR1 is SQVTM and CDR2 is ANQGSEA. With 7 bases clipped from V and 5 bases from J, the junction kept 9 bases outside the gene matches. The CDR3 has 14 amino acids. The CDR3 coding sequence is TGCAGCGCAAGGGCGGGAGGTTGGACCGGGGAGCTGTTTTTT. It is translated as CSARAGGWTGELFF.

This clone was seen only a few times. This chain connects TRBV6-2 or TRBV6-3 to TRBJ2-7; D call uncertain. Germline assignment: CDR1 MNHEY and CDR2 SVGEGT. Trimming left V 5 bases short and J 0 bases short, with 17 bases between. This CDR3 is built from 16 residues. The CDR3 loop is CASSTGRTKSSYEQYF. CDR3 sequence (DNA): TGTGCCAGCAGTACCGGACGGACCAAAAGCTCCTACGAGCAGTACTTC.

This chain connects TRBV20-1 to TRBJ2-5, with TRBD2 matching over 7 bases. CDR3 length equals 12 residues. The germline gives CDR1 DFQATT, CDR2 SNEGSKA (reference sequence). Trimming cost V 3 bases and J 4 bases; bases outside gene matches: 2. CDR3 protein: CSASGGGETQYF. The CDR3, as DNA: TGCAGTGCTAGTGGCGGGGGAGAGACCCAGTACTTC.

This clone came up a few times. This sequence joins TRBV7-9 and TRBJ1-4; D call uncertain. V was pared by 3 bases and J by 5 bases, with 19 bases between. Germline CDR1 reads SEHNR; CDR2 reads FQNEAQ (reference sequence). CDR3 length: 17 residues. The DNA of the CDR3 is TGTGCCAGCAGCTTGGGGTCGGGAGGGAGAGGAAATGAAAAACTGTTTTTT. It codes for CASSLGSGGRGNEKLFF.

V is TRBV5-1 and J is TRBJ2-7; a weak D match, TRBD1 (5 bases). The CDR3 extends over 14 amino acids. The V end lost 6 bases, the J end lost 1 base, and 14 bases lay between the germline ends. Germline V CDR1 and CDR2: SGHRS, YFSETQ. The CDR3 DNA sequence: TGCGCCAGCATGTTGACAGTCGGATCCTACGAGCAGTACTTC. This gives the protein CASMLTVGSYEQYF.

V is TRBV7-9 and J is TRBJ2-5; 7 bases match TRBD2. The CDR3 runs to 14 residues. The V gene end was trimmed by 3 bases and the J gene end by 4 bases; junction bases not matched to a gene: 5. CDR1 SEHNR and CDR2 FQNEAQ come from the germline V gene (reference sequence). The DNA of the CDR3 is TGTGCCAGCAGCTTGGCGGGAGATCCAGAGACCCAGTACTTC. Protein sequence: CASSLAGDPETQYF. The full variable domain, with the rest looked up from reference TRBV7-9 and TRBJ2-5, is DTGVSQNPRHKITKRGQNVTFRCDPISEHNRLYWYRQTLGQGPEFLTYFQNEAQLEKSRLLSDRFSAERPKGSFSTLEIQRTEQGDSAMYLCASSLAGDPETQYFGPGTRLLVL.

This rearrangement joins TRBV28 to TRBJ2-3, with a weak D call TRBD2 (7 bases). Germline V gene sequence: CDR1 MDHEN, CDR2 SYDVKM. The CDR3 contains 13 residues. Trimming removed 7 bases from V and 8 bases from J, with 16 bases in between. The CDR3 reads CASTDGGLGTQYF. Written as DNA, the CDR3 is TGTGCCAGCACGGACGGGGGGCTGGGTACGCAGTATTTT.